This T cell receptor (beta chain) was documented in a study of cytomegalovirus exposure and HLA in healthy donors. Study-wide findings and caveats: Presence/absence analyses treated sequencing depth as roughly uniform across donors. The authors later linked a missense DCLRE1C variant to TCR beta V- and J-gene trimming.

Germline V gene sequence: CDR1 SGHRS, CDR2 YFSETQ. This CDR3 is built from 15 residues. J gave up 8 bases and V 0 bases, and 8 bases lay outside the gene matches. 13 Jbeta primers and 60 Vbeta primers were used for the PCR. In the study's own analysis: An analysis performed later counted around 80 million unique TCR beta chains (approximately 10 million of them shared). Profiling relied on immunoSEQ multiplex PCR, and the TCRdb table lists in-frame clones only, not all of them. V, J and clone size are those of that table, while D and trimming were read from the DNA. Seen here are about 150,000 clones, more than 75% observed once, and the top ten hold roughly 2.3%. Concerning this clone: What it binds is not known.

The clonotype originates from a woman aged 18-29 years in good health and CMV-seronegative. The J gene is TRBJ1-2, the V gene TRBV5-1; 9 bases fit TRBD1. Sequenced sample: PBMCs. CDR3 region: CASSLGTTGGWGYTF. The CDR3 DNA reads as TGCGCCAGCAGCTTGGGAACAACAGGGGGCTGGGGCTACACCTTC.